The 12 T cell receptor beta chains in this list originate from one sample, sequenced in a study of blood T cells in healthy people across ages. A second PCR, run for roughly 7 to 11 cycles, used a sample-barcoded 5' primer plus a J-beta primer mix. TCRdb redid the calling of the 5' RACE reads with MiXCR, one entry per CDR3 protein. This sample carries 1.5 million to 2 million distinct CDR3 sequences, roughly 27% of them seen once, and the ten largest clones take 7.7%. The sequencing sample was made of blood. The source is a woman younger than 45 in good health.

This clonotype occurred a few times. CDR3 amino acids: CASGLQASYNEQFF. The CDR3 nucleotides are TGTGCTAGTGGTTTGCAGGCCTCCTACAATGAGCAGTTCTTC. This rearrangement joins TRBV12-5 to TRBJ2-1; D remains unclear. Germline lookup yields CDR1 LGHNT and CDR2 FRNRAP. The V end was cut by 2 bases, the J end by 0 bases, with 5 bases between. The CDR3 contains 14 residues.

The sample holds a few counts of this clonotype. The chain links TRBV13 to TRBJ1-1; D is unclear. This CDR3 has 15 residues. V shed 0 bases and J shed 4 bases, with 12 bases lying between them. CDR1 and CDR2 (germline): PRHDT, FYEKMQ (reference sequence). The CDR3 DNA is TGTGCCAGCAGCTTAGGGGTCACTTCAAGCACTGAAGCTTTCTTT. This encodes CASSLGVTSSTEAFF.

This clonotype appeared a few times. The rearrangement links TRBV7-9 to TRBJ2-5, with D tentatively TRBD1 or TRBD2 (5 bases each). This CDR3 spans 14 amino acids. With 6 bases removed from V and 2 bases from J, the gap between germline ends came to 13 bases. The germline gives CDR1 SEHNR, CDR2 FQNEAQ (reference sequence). The CDR3 loop reads CASRDGGLQETQYF. The CDR3 region has the DNA TGTGCCAGCAGGGATGGGGGTCTTCAAGAGACCCAGTACTTC.

The genes are TRBV7-9 and TRBJ2-7; D not resolved. Per the germline V gene, CDR1 is SEHNR and CDR2 is FQNEAQ (reference sequence). The germline V and J ends were trimmed by 5 bases and 4 bases, with 15 bases remaining between them. This CDR3 has 14 amino acids. The CDR3 sequence is CASSPTNLNYEQYF. The CDR3 DNA is TGTGCCAGCAGCCCCACTAACCTTAATTACGAGCAGTACTTC.

This chain links TRBV2 with TRBJ1-2; D remains ambiguous. The CDR3 runs 14 residues. V lost 1 base and J lost 3, with 9 bases in between. The germline V gene has CDR1 SNHLY and CDR2 FYNNEI. The CDR3 region is CASSEVEGDYGYTF. The CDR3 DNA follows: TGTGCCAGCAGTGAAGTAGAGGGAGACTATGGCTACACCTTC.

The V and J genes are TRBV29-1 and TRBJ2-5; no definite D call. Trimming cost V 7 bases and J 4 bases, with 13 bases left between them. The V gene's germline CDR1 is SQVTM and CDR2 ANQGSEA. CDR3 length: 12 amino acids. DNA for the CDR3: TGCAGCGCTTATGGGGTTATAGAGACCCAGTACTTC. It specifies CSAYGVIETQYF.

The sample holds a few counts of this clonotype. The V gene is TRBV9, the J gene TRBJ2-1, with TRBD2 as a possible D gene (5 bases). CDR3 length equals 13 residues. Germline values: CDR1 SGDLS, CDR2 YYNGEE. V was shortened by 4 bases and J by 6 bases, with 11 bases between the two germline ends. CDR3 DNA: TGTGCCAGCAGCATCCGGGGAACCAATGAGCAGTTCTTC. Protein sequence: CASSIRGTNEQFF.

This clonotype was seen at least ten times. This rearrangement joins TRBV11-1 to TRBJ2-1; tentatively, D is TRBD2 (5 bases). V shed 4 bases and J shed 4 bases, with 14 bases lying between them. The germline gives CDR1 SGHAT, CDR2 FQDESV (reference sequence). CDR3 size: 15 residues. CDR3 bases: TGTGCCAGCAGCTCGTCCAGCGGAGGATACAATGAGCAGTTCTTC. Translating it yields CASSSSSGGYNEQFF.

The CDR3 coding sequence is TGTGCCAGCAGCCTGACCCTCCGCGATCAGCCCCAGCATTTT. Its translation: CASSLTLRDQPQHF. This chain links TRBV7-8 with TRBJ1-5; D gene uncertain. Trimming took off 5 bases at V and 5 bases at J, with 13 bases between the two ends. The CDR3 length is 14 residues. The V gene's germline CDR1 is SGHVS and CDR2 FQNEAQ.

The rearrangement joins TRBV7-2 to TRBJ2-3; a weak D match, TRBD2 (5 bases). From germline, CDR1 is SGHTA and CDR2 FQGNSA. V lost 7 bases and J 5 bases, leaving 10 bases between the germline ends. The CDR3 runs to 12 residues. The CDR3 DNA is TGTGCCAGCAACCCACTAGGAGATACGCAGTATTTT. This sequence encodes CASNPLGDTQYF.

There are many counts of this clonotype. This chain links TRBV10-3 with TRBJ2-7, with a tentative D call TRBD1 (5 bases). Trimming stripped 0 bases from V and 0 bases from J, with 9 bases between. Germline loops: CDR1 ENHRY, CDR2 SYGVKD. This CDR3 is built from 15 residues. This CDR3 reads CAISESRTSSYEQYF. The CDR3 region has the DNA TGTGCCATCAGTGAGTCCAGGACAAGCTCCTACGAGCAGTACTTC.

The chain joins TRBV4-1 to TRBJ1-1, with TRBD1 matching 10 bases. The CDR3 contains 14 residues. Germline CDR1 MGHRA, CDR2 YSYEKL. J lost 4 bases, V lost 5 bases, and 4 bases had no gene match. The CDR3 DNA reads as TGCGCCAGCAGCGAGGGACAGGGGCCCACTGAAGCTTTCTTT. This codes for CASSEGQGPTEAFF.